The entry below gives a single TCR beta chain sequence along with its context. This entry comes from a study of blood T cell repertoires in COVID-19. About the study: Collection of acute and convalescent COVID-19 samples took place in the United States, Italy and Spain. Sources were T cells, B-cell-depleted T cells, or PBMCs; the material itself was cDNA or gDNA.

The Seattle patients, enrolled during active infection, were followed longitudinally. The CDR3 loop spans 14 amino acids. Germline V gives CDR1 ENHRY, CDR2 SYGVKD. V shed 10 bases and J 5 bases; nucleotides not matched to a gene: 11. Per the original methods: How many nucleated cells were present was estimated from reference gene primer amplification. Assay: immunoSEQ multiplex PCR; the TCRdb copy retains only in-frame clones and omits some. The D gene and trimming were derived from the DNA, and the V and J assignments and clone size from that table. The sample has some 60,000 clones, 84% seen once. Sequencing was carried out using peripheral blood. This chain joins TRBV10-3 and TRBJ2-5, with 9 bases lining up with TRBD1. The receptor was isolated from an elderly man with COVID-19, enrolled during active disease. The chain's CDR3 is CATSSGTGTETQYF. CDR3 nucleotides: TGTGCCACCAGCTCCGGGACAGGGACGGAGACCCAGTACTTC.